These 20 T cell receptor beta chains originate from one sample sequenced in a study of OX40 agonist ivuxolimab in advanced cancers. Clones were sequenced by immunoSEQ multiplex PCR, and TCRdb holds only the in-frame ones, with some missing. The sample has about 100,000 clones; 89% are singletons. Sequenced material: CD4+ or CD8+ T cells sorted from blood, taken in a trial of the OX40 agonist ivuxolimab. These receptor sequences come from an adult with an advanced solid tumor such as melanoma, head and neck, liver or kidney cancer.

The rearrangement joins TRBV7-2 to TRBJ2-2; the D is unclear. This CDR3 has 14 residues. Trimming shortened V by 6 bases and J by 0 bases, and 8 bases separated the two germline ends. The V gene's germline CDR1 is SGHTA and CDR2 FQGNSA. The CDR3 region is CASSVASNTGELFF. For the CDR3, the DNA is TGTGCCAGCAGTGTAGCATCGAACACCGGGGAGCTGTTTTTT.

This clone was seen a single time. The CDR3 loop reads CASSQTSGRTGELFF. The DNA for the CDR3 is TGTGCCAGTAGTCAGACTAGCGGGAGGACCGGGGAGCTGTTTTTT. The chain combines TRBV19 with TRBJ2-2, with 13 bases lining up with TRBD2. Germline V CDR1 and CDR2: LNHDA, SQIVND (reference sequence). J gave up 5 bases and V 5 bases, and 2 bases lay outside the gene matches. The CDR3 contains 15 residues.

A remark on this clone: Germline and junction disagree at one end, which may indicate a read error. The chain employs TRBV19 and TRBJ2-6, with TRBD1 matching over 7 bases. Germline V CDR1 and CDR2: LNHDA, SQIVND (reference sequence). The CDR3 has 15 amino acids. Here the CDR3 reads CVSSSHRGRANVLTF. DNA of the CDR3: TGTGTCAGTAGTTCACACAGGGGTAGGGCCAACGTCCTGACTTTC. The entire variable domain, with the rest obtained from reference TRBV19 and TRBJ2-6, is as follows: DGGITQSPKYLFRKEGQNVTLSCEQNLNHDAMYWYRQDPGQGLRLIYYSQIVNDFQKGDIAEGYSVSREKKESFPLTVTSAQKNPTAFYLCVSSSHRGRANVLTFGAGSRLTVL.

V and J are TRBV6-1 and TRBJ1-2; a possible D gene is TRBD1 (6 bases). Deletions cut 9 bases from V and 6 bases from J, with 17 bases between. Germline assignment: CDR1 MNHNS and CDR2 SASEGT. The CDR3 spans 13 residues. CDR3 protein: CASRDNKGHGYTF. DNA of the CDR3: TGTGCCAGTAGGGACAACAAGGGCCATGGCTACACCTTC.

V and J are TRBV5-4 and TRBJ2-7; D remains ambiguous. The CDR3 has 12 residues. The germline V gene encodes CDR1 SGHNT and CDR2 YYREEE (reference sequence). The V and J ends lost 2 bases and 5 bases respectively, with 8 bases between them. The CDR3 here is CASSFLSHEQYF. CDR3 nucleotides: TGTGCCAGCAGCTTTTTGAGCCACGAGCAGTACTTC.

The chain recombines TRBV7-3 with TRBJ2-7; D is unresolved. V was shortened by 4 bases and J by 0 bases, with 4 bases between the two germline ends. CDR1 and CDR2 from the germline V gene are SGHTA and FQGTGA. This CDR3 has 12 amino acids. CDR3 residues: CASSSASYEQYF. The DNA for the CDR3 is TGTGCCAGCAGCTCGGCCTCCTACGAGCAGTACTTC.

This clone is a singleton in its sample. The chain combines TRBV5-1 with TRBJ2-5; weak D call: TRBD2 (5 bases). V dropped 2 bases and J dropped 1 base, with 9 bases sitting between them. Per germline, CDR1 SGHRS and CDR2 YFSETQ. There are 14 residues in the CDR3. As DNA, the CDR3 is TGCGCCAGCAGCTTCCTAGCAGCCCAAGAGACCCAGTACTTC. It specifies CASSFLAAQETQYF. The full variable domain, completed using reference TRBV5-1 and TRBJ2-5, is KAGVTQTPRYLIKTRGQQVTLSCSPISGHRSVSWYQQTPGQGLQFLFEYFSETQRNKGNFPGRFSGRQFSNSRSEMNVSTLELGDSALYLCASSFLAAQETQYFGPGTRLLVL.

CDR3 sequence: CASSDPWIGDEQYF. The CDR3 region has the DNA TGTGCCAGCAGTGATCCCTGGATTGGGGACGAGCAGTACTTC. V gene TRBV2 combines with J gene TRBJ2-5; unclear D gene. Matching the DNA end better, TRBJ2-7 makes the J call doubtful. There are 14 residues in the CDR3. Germline V gene sequence: CDR1 SNHLY, CDR2 FYNNEI.

This chain links TRBV27 with TRBJ2-2; 9 nucleotides align to TRBD1. Germline V gene data show CDR1 as MNHEY and CDR2 as SMNVEV (reference sequence). The CDR3 runs to 15 residues. The V gene end was trimmed by 6 bases and the J gene end by 3 bases; junction bases not matched to a gene: 5. The CDR3 loop reads CASRTGTGYTGELFF. CDR3 in DNA: TGTGCCAGCAGAACGGGGACAGGGTACACCGGGGAGCTGTTTTTT.

This clone was detected only once. The chain is built from TRBV9 and TRBJ2-4; 10 bases are shared with TRBD1. This CDR3 is 14 amino acids long. V lost 4 bases and J lost 8; bases outside the gene matches: 6. The V gene's germline CDR1 is SGDLS and CDR2 YYNGEE. The CDR3 region is CASSPGQGEDIQYF. The CDR3 nucleotides are TGTGCCAGCAGCCCCGGACAGGGGGAGGACATTCAGTACTTC.

The chain combines TRBV6-5 with TRBJ2-1; perhaps TRBD2 as D (6 bases). Germline CDR1 reads MNHEY; CDR2 reads SVGAGI. The ends were cut back, 6 bases at V and 8 bases at J, with 17 bases in the middle. This CDR3 has 14 amino acids. CDR3 DNA: TGTGCCAGCAGCGGGAGATCAGGTCACCATGAGCAGTTCTTC. Protein product: CASSGRSGHHEQFF.

V gene TRBV5-6 combines with J gene TRBJ1-1; D unresolved. Per germline, CDR1 SGHDT and CDR2 YYEEEE. CDR3 length: 12 residues. Trimming shortened V by 0 bases and J by 7 bases, and 7 bases separated the two germline ends. The CDR3 protein is CASSLAAGEAFF. As DNA, the CDR3 is TGTGCCAGCAGCTTGGCCGCAGGTGAAGCTTTCTTT. The variable domain in full, completed from reference TRBV5-6 and TRBJ1-1, reads DAGVTQSPTHLIKTRGQQVTLRCSPKSGHDTVSWYQQALGQGPQFIFQYYEEEERQRGNFPDRFSGHQFPNYSSELNVNALLLGDSALYLCASSLAAGEAFFGQGTRLTVV.

This chain links TRBV25-1 with TRBJ1-2; tentative D call: TRBD1 (6 bases). This CDR3 is built from 13 residues. Germline values: CDR1 MGHDK, CDR2 SYGVNS. V lost 3 bases and J lost 8, with 13 bases in between. The CDR3 nucleotides read TGTGCCAGCAGTGATACAGGGCTTCGGGGCTACACCTTC. Protein product: CASSDTGLRGYTF.

The CDR3 protein is CASSRRMDRAADTQYF. DNA of the CDR3: TGTGCCAGCAGCCGTCGGATGGACAGGGCGGCAGATACGCAGTATTTT. The chain links TRBV7-8 to TRBJ2-3; the match to TRBD1 covers 8 bases. V shed 5 bases, J shed 4 bases, and the junction held 11 bases outside the gene matches. Germline assignment: CDR1 SGHVS and CDR2 FQNEAQ. The CDR3 runs 16 residues.

The chain is built from TRBV30 and TRBJ1-3; D ambiguous. This CDR3 is built from 16 residues. The ends were cut back, 0 bases at V and 0 bases at J, with 12 bases in the middle. Germline lookup yields CDR1 GTSNPN and CDR2 SVGIG (reference sequence). The CDR3 nucleotides are TGTGCCTGGAGTGTACTCGGGTTCCACTCTGGAAACACCATATATTTT. Its protein is CAWSVLGFHSGNTIYF.

This CDR3 reads CASTFSGGPGELFF. CDR3 nucleotides: TGTGCCAGCACTTTTAGCGGGGGGCCCGGGGAGCTGTTTTTT. The rearrangement links TRBV6-6 to TRBJ2-2; the match to TRBD2 covers 10 bases. The J segment lost 6 bases and the V segment lost 7 bases, leaving 5 bases of the junction unmatched. The germline V gene has CDR1 MNHNY and CDR2 SVGAGI (reference sequence). The CDR3 runs to 14 residues.

The rearrangement uses TRBV5-1 and TRBJ2-1; 10 nucleotides align to TRBD1. Trimming removed 1 base from V and 1 base from J; junction bases left unmatched: 2. The CDR3 runs to 16 residues. Germline CDR1 and CDR2: SGHRS and YFSETQ. The CDR3 is CASSLSGQGSYNEQFF. CDR3 DNA: TGCGCCAGCAGCTTGTCGGGACAGGGGTCCTACAATGAGCAGTTCTTC.

V and J are TRBV6-1 and TRBJ1-5, with a possible D match to TRBD1 (5 bases). Trimming removed 7 bases at V and 3 bases at J, with 16 bases between. Per the germline V gene, CDR1 is MNHNS and CDR2 is SASEGT. The CDR3 consists of 15 residues. The CDR3 loop is CASKPAPGVNQPQHF. DNA of the CDR3: TGTGCCAGCAAACCCGCGCCGGGGGTCAATCAGCCCCAGCATTTT.

As DNA, the CDR3 is TGCAGCATTACGTCGGAGACCCAGTACTTC. Amino acid sequence: CSITSETQYF. The rearrangement uses TRBV29-1 and TRBJ2-5; no definite D call. The CDR3 extends over 10 amino acids. V was shortened by 8 bases and J by 5 bases, with 9 bases between the two germline ends. Germline CDR1 is SQVTM and CDR2 is ANQGSEA.

The chain recombines TRBV6-1 with TRBJ1-2, with D possibly matching TRBD1 (6 bases). The CDR3 covers 13 residues. CDR1 and CDR2 from the germline V gene are MNHNS and SASEGT. Trimming left V 6 bases short and J 7 bases short, with 15 bases between. The CDR3 sequence: CASSGQNLVGYTF. DNA of the CDR3: TGTGCCAGCAGCGGACAGAATTTGGTTGGCTACACCTTC.